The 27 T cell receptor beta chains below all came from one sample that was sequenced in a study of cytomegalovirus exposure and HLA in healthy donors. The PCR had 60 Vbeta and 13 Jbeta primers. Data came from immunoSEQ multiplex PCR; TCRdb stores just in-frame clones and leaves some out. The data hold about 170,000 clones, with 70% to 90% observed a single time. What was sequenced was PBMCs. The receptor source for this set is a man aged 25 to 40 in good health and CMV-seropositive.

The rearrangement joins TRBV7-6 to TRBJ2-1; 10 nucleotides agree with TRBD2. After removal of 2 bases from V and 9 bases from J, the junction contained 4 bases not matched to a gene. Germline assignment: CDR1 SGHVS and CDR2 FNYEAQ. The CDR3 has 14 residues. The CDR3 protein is CASSLLAGAGEQFF. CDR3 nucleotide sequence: TGTGCCAGCAGCTTACTAGCGGGAGCGGGTGAGCAGTTCTTC.

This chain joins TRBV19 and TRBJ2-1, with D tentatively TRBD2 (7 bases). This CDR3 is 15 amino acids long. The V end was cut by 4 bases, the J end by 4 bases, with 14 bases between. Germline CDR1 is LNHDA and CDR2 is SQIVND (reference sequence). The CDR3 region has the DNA TGTGCCAGTAGTAGAGGGGGGGGAGGTTACAATGAGCAGTTCTTC. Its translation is CASSRGGGGYNEQFF.

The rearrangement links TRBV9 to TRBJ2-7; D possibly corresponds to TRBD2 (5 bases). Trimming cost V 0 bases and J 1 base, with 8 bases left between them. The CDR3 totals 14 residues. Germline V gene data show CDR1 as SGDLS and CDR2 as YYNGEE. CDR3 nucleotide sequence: TGTGCCAGCAGCGTAGGATCGGGATCCTACGAGCAGTACTTC. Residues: CASSVGSGSYEQYF.

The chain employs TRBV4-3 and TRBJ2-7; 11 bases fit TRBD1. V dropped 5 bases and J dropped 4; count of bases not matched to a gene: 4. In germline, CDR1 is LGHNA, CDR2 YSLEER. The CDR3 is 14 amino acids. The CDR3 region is CASSAGTGGYEQYF. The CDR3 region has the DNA TGCGCCAGCAGCGCCGGGACAGGGGGTTACGAGCAGTACTTC.

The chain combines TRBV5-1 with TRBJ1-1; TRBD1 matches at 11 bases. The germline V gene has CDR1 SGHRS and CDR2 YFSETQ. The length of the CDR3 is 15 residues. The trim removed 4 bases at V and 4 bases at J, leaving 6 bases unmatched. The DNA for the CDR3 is TGCGCCAGCAGCCGGGGACAGGGGGTCGGCACTGAAGCTTTCTTT. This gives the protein CASSRGQGVGTEAFF. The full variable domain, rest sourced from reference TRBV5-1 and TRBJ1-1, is KAGVTQTPRYLIKTRGQQVTLSCSPISGHRSVSWYQQTPGQGLQFLFEYFSETQRNKGNFPGRFSGRQFSNSRSEMNVSTLELGDSALYLCASSRGQGVGTEAFFGQGTRLTVV.

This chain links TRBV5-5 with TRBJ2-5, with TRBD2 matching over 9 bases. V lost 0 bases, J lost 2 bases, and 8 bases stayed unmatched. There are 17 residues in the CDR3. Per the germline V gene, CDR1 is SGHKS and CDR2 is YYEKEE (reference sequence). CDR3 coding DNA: TGTGCCAGCAGCTTGGCGGGCTCTAGCGGGATACAAGAGACCCAGTACTTC. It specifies CASSLAGSSGIQETQYF.

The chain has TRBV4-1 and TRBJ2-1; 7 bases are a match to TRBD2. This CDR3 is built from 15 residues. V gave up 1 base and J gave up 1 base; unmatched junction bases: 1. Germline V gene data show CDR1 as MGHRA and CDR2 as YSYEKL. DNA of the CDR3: TGCGCCAGCAGCCAAGCTAGCGGTTCCTACAATGAGCAGTTCTTC. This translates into CASSQASGSYNEQFF.

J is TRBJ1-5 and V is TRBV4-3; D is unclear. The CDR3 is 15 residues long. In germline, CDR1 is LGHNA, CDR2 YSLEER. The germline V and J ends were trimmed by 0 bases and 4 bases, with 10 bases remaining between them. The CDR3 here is CASSQDVAANQPQHF. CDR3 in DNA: TGCGCCAGCAGCCAAGATGTGGCAGCGAATCAGCCCCAGCATTTT.

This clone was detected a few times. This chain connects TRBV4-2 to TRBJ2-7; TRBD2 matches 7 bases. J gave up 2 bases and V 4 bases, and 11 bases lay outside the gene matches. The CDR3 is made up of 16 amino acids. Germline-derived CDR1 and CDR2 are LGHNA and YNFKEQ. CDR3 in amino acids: CASSPVWTSGPYEQYF. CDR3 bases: TGTGCCAGCAGCCCCGTGTGGACTAGTGGACCCTACGAGCAGTACTTC.

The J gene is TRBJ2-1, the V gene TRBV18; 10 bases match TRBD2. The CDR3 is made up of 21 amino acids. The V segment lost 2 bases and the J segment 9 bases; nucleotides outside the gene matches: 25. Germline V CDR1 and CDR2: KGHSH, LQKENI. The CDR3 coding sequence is TGTGCCAGCTCACCAACTGAGGCGCTAGCGGGAGTGGGGGGCCGCGACACTGAGCAGTTCTTC. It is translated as CASSPTEALAGVGGRDTEQFF.

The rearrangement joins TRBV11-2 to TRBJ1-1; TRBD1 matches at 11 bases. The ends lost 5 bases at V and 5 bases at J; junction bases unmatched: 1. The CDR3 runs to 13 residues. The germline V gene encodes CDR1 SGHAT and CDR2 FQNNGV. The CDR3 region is CASSRDRGTEAFF. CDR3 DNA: TGTGCCAGCAGCCGGGACAGGGGGACTGAAGCTTTCTTT.

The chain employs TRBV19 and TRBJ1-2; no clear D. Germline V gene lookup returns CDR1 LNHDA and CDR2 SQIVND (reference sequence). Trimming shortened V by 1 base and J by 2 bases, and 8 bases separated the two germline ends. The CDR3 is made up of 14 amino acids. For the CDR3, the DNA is TGTGCCAGTAGTATAGGGAGGCTCAACTATGGCTACACCTTC. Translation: CASSIGRLNYGYTF.

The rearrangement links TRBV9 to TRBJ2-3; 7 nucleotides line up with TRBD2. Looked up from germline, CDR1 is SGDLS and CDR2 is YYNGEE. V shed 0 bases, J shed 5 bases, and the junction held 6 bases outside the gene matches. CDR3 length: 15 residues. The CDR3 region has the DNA TGTGCCAGCAGCGTAGGAGGGAGGGACCTAGATACGCAGTATTTT. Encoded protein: CASSVGGRDLDTQYF.

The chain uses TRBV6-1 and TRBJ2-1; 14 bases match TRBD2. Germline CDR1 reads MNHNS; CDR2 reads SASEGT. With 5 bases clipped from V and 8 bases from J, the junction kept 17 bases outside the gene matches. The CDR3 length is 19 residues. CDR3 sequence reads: CASSQDVPGLAGVVYEQFF. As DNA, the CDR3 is TGTGCCAGCAGTCAAGACGTCCCGGGACTAGCGGGAGTGGTGTATGAGCAGTTCTTC.

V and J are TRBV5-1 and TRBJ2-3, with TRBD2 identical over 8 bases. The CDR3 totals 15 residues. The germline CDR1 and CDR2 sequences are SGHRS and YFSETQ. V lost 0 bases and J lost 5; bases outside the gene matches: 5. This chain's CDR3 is CASSLVAGLGDTQYF. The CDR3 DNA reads TGCGCCAGCAGCTTGGTTGCGGGACTAGGAGATACGCAGTATTTT. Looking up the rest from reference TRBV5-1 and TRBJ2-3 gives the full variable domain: KAGVTQTPRYLIKTRGQQVTLSCSPISGHRSVSWYQQTPGQGLQFLFEYFSETQRNKGNFPGRFSGRQFSNSRSEMNVSTLELGDSALYLCASSLVAGLGDTQYFGPGTRLTVL.

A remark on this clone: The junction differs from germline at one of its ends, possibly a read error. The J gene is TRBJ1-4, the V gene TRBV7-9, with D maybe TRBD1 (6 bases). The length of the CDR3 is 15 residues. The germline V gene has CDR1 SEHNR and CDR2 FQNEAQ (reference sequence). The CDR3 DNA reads TGTTCCAGCAGCTTAGGGGGTCGGGGAACTGAAAAACTGTTTTTT. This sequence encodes CSSSLGGRGTEKLFF.

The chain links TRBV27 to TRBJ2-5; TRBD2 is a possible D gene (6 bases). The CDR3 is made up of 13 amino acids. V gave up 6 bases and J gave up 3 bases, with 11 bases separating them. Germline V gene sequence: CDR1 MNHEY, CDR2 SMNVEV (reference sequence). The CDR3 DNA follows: TGTGCCAGCAGCCGGGACTTAGAAGAGACCCAGTACTTC. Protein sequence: CASSRDLEETQYF.

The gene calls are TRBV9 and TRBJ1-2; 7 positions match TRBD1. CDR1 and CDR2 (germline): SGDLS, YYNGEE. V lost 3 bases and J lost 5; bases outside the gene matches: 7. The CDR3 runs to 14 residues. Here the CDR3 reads CASSGGDSRYGYTF. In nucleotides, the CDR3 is TGTGCCAGCAGCGGCGGGGACAGTAGGTATGGCTACACCTTC. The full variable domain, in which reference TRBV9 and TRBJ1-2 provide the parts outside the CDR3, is DSGVTQTPKHLITATGQRVTLRCSPRSGDLSVYWYQQSLDQGLQFLIQYYNGEERAKGNILERFSAQQFPDLHSELNLSSLELGDSALYFCASSGGDSRYGYTFGSGTRLTVV.

For the CDR3, the DNA is TGTGCCAGCAGCTTAGGGCCCCAGGGGGGTGATACGCAGTATTTT. It yields the protein CASSLGPQGGDTQYF. The V and J genes are TRBV11-2 and TRBJ2-3; TRBD1 is a possible D gene (7 bases). The V and J ends lost 1 base and 6 bases respectively, with 14 bases between them. This CDR3 contains 15 residues. Germline V lookup: CDR1 SGHAT, CDR2 FQNNGV.

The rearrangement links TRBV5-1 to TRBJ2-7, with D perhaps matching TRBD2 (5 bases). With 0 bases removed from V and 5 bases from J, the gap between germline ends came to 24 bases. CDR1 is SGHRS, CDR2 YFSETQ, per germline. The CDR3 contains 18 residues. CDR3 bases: TGCGCCAGCAGCTTGGGGGATAGGTCACGGGCTAGAGCGGACGAGCAGTACTTC. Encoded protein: CASSLGDRSRARADEQYF.

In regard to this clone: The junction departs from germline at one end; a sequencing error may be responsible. The CDR3 reads CASSLEGTSGSTPTYNEQFF. For the CDR3, the DNA is TGTGCTAGCAGCTTAGAGGGGACTAGCGGGAGCACCCCAACCTACAATGAGCAGTTCTTC. The rearrangement uses TRBV7-7 and TRBJ2-1, with TRBD2 identical over 14 bases. There are 20 residues in the CDR3. The germline V gene encodes CDR1 SSHAT and CDR2 FNYEAQ (reference sequence).

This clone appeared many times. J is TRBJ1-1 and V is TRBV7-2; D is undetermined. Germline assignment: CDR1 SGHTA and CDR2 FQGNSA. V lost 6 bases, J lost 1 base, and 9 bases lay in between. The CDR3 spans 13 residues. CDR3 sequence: CASRLTGNTEAFF. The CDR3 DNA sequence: TGTGCCAGCAGGTTGACGGGGAACACTGAAGCTTTCTTT.

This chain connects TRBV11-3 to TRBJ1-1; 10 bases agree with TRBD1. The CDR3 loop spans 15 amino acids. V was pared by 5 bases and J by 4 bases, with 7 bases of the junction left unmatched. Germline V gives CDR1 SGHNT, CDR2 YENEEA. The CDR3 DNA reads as TGTGCCAGCAGCCCGAGGGACAGGGGAGGCACTGAAGCTTTCTTT. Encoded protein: CASSPRDRGGTEAFF.

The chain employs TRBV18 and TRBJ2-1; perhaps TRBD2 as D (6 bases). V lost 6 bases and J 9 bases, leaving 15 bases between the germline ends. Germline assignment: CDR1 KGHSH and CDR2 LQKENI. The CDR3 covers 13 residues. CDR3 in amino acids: CASSRDFGGEQFF. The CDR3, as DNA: TGTGCCAGCTCCCGTGATTTCGGGGGTGAGCAGTTCTTC. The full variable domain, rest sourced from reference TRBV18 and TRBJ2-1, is NAGVMQNPRHLVRRRGQEARLRCSPMKGHSHVYWYRQLPEEGLKFMVYLQKENIIDESGMPKERFSAEFPKEGPSILRIQQVVRGDSAAYFCASSRDFGGEQFFGPGTRLTVL.

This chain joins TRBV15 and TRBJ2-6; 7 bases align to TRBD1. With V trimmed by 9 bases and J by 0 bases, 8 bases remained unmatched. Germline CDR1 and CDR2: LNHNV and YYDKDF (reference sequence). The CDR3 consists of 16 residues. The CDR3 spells CATEDRLGSGANVLTF. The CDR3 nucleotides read TGTGCCACTGAGGACAGGCTCGGCTCTGGGGCCAACGTCCTGACTTTC.

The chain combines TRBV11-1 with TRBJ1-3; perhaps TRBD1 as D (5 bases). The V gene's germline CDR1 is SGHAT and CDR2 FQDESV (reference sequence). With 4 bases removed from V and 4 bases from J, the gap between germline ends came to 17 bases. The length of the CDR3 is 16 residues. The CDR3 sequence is CASSSSLGGAGNTIYF. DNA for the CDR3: TGTGCCAGCAGCTCCTCCTTGGGGGGAGCCGGAAACACCATATATTTT.

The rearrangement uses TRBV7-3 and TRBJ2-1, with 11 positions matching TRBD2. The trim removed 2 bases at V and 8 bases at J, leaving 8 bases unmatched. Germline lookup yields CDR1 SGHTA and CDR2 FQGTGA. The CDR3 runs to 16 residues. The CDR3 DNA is TGTGCCAGCAGCTTACTGGGGACTAGCGGCGGCCATGAGCAGTTCTTC. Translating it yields CASSLLGTSGGHEQFF.